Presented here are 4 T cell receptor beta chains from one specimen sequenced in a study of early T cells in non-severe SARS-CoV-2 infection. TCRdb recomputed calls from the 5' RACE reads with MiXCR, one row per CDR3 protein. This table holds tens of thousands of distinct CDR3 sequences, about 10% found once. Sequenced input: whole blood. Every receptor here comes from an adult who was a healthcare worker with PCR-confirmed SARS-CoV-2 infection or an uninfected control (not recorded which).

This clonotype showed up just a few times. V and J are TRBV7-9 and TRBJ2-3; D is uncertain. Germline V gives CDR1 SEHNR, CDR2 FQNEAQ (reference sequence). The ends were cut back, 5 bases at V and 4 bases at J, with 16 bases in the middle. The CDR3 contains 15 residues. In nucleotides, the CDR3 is TGTGCCAGCAGCACCCCGTCTAGTTCCCCAGATACGCAGTATTTT. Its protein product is CASSTPSSSPDTQYF.

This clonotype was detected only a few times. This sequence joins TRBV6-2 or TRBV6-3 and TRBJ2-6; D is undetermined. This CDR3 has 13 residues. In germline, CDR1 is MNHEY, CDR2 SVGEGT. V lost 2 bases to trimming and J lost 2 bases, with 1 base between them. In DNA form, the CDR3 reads TGTGCCAGCAGTTACGCTGGGGCCAACGTCCTGACTTTC. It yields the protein CASSYAGANVLTF.

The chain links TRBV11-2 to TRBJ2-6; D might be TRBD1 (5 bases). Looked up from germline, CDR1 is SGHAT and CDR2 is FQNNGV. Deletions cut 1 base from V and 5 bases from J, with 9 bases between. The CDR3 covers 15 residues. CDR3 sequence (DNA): TGTGCCAGCAGCTTAGGGGGCGCCTGGGCCAACGTCCTGACTTTC. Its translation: CASSLGGAWANVLTF.

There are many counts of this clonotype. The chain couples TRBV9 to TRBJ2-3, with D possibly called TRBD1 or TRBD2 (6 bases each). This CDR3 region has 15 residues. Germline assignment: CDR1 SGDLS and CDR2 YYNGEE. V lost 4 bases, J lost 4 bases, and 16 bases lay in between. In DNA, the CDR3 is TGTGCCAGCAGCTACGGACGGGGGCTAGCAGATACGCAGTATTTT. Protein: CASSYGRGLADTQYF. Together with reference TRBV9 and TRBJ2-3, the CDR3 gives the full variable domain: DSGVTQTPKHLITATGQRVTLRCSPRSGDLSVYWYQQSLDQGLQFLIQYYNGEERAKGNILERFSAQQFPDLHSELNLSSLELGDSALYFCASSYGRGLADTQYFGPGTRLTVL.